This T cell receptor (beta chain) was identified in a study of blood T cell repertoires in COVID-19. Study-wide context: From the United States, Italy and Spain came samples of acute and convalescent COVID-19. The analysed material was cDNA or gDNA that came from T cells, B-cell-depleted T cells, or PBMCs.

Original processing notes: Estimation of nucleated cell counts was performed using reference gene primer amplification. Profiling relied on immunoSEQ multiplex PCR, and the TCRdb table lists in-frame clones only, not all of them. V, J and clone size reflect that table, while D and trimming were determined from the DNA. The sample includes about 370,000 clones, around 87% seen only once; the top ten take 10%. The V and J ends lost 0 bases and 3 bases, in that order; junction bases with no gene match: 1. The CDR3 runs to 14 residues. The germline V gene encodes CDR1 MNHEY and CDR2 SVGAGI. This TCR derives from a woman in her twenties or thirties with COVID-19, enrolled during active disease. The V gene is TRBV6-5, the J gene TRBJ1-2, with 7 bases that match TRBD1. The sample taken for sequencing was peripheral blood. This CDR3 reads CASSYSQGDYGYTF. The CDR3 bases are TGTGCCAGCAGTTACTCGCAGGGGGACTATGGCTACACCTTC.